Listed here are 30 T cell receptor beta chains from one sample, sequenced in a study of T cell changes during pregnancy in multiple sclerosis. The data were produced by immunoSEQ multiplex PCR, yet TCRdb's version contains in-frame clones alone and is incomplete. The data contain approximately 44,000 clones, about 90% of them seen just once; the ten biggest clones take up approximately 0.5%. Sequenced material: CD4+ T cells from peripheral blood mononuclear cells, taken in the second trimester of pregnancy. Receptor source: a female donor in good health, enrolled as a control in a pregnancy study.

The V call is TRBV7-9, the J call TRBJ1-1; no reliable D call. Looked up from germline, CDR1 is SEHNR and CDR2 is FQNEAQ (reference sequence). V shed 5 bases and J shed 5 bases, with 15 bases lying between them. The CDR3 contains 14 residues. The CDR3 DNA follows: TGTGCCAGCAGCGCCCCCAATCGAGATACTGAAGCTTTCTTT. Residues: CASSAPNRDTEAFF.

V is TRBV5-1 and J is TRBJ2-1; 10 bases are a match to TRBD2. Losses at the gene ends were 1 base for V and 7 bases for J; bases not matched to a gene: 8. The germline V gene encodes CDR1 SGHRS and CDR2 YFSETQ. The CDR3 length is 16 residues. CDR3 in DNA: TGCGCCAGCAGCTTGCCCAGCGGGGGGGCGGGGAATGAGCAGTTCTTC. This codes for CASSLPSGGAGNEQFF. Together with reference TRBV5-1 and TRBJ2-1, the CDR3 gives the full variable domain: KAGVTQTPRYLIKTRGQQVTLSCSPISGHRSVSWYQQTPGQGLQFLFEYFSETQRNKGNFPGRFSGRQFSNSRSEMNVSTLELGDSALYLCASSLPSGGAGNEQFFGPGTRLTVL.

V is TRBV4-1 and J is TRBJ2-3; 7 bases line up with TRBD1. This CDR3 region has 16 residues. The V segment lost 4 bases and the J segment 1 base; nucleotides outside the gene matches: 8. The germline CDR1 and CDR2 sequences are MGHRA and YSYEKL. The CDR3 nucleotides read TGCGCCAGCAGCCGGAACAGGGGTGAGGGCACAGATACGCAGTATTTT. Encoded protein: CASSRNRGEGTDTQYF.

The rearrangement uses TRBV19 and TRBJ2-4; TRBD2 aligns across 11 bases. There are 18 residues in the CDR3. With V trimmed by 4 bases and J by 3 bases, 11 bases remained unmatched. CDR1 is LNHDA and CDR2 is SQIVND in the germline V gene (reference sequence). The CDR3 sequence: CASSKGASGGNGKNIQYF. DNA for the CDR3: TGTGCCAGTAGTAAAGGGGCTAGCGGGGGGAACGGCAAAAACATTCAGTACTTC.

The table lists this clone with a count of one. The chain has TRBV19 and TRBJ2-3; 7 nucleotides agree with TRBD2. V dropped 6 bases and J dropped 0; count of bases not matched to a gene: 3. The CDR3 contains 14 residues. Germline values: CDR1 LNHDA, CDR2 SQIVND (reference sequence). The CDR3 reads CASSWGGSTDTQYF. CDR3 in DNA: TGTGCCAGTAGCTGGGGGGGGAGCACAGATACGCAGTATTTT.

The CDR3 here is CASSRGPSGEQYF. CDR3 nucleotide sequence: TGTGCCAGCAGTAGGGGGCCGTCGGGGGAGCAGTACTTC. V gene TRBV6-1 combines with J gene TRBJ2-7; 7 positions match TRBD1. After removal of 5 bases from V and 7 bases from J, the junction contained 8 bases not matched to a gene. The CDR3 is 13 amino acids. The germline V gene has CDR1 MNHNS and CDR2 SASEGT.

The chain employs TRBV7-8 and TRBJ2-1; 10 bases align to TRBD1. This CDR3 contains 15 residues. CDR1 SGHVS and CDR2 FQNEAQ come from the germline V gene. With V trimmed by 2 bases and J by 12 bases, 10 bases remained unmatched. The chain's CDR3 is CASSLRTGTGALQFF. The CDR3 DNA is TGTGCCAGCAGCTTACGAACCGGGACAGGGGCCCTGCAGTTCTTC.

V usage is TRBV4-2 and J usage is TRBJ1-5; possible D gene TRBD1, 5 bases. This CDR3 has 15 residues. Germline CDR1 LGHNA, CDR2 YNFKEQ. Trimming pared 0 bases from V and 7 bases from J, leaving 13 bases between. The DNA for the CDR3 is TGTGCCAGCAGCCAAGAATGGCGGGGCGAACAGCCCCAGCATTTT. It is translated as CASSQEWRGEQPQHF.

DNA of the CDR3: TGTGCCAGTAGTATCTCGCAGCGGGGGGGGAAAGAGACCCAGTACTTC. It is translated as CASSISQRGGKETQYF. V and J are TRBV19 and TRBJ2-5; 10 bases match TRBD2. Germline V CDR1 and CDR2: LNHDA, SQIVND (reference sequence). This CDR3 contains 16 residues. V gave up 3 bases and J gave up 3 bases; unmatched junction bases: 7.

This chain links TRBV7-2 with TRBJ2-1; TRBD1 aligns across 9 bases. V gave up 5 bases and J gave up 2 bases; unmatched junction bases: 4. Germline loops: CDR1 SGHTA, CDR2 FQGNSA. The CDR3 covers 15 residues. This CDR3 is CASSHGTGTYNEQFF. CDR3 coding DNA: TGTGCCAGCAGCCACGGGACAGGGACCTACAATGAGCAGTTCTTC.

The chain combines TRBV10-2 with TRBJ2-3, with D tentatively TRBD1 (6 bases). This CDR3 region has 14 residues. V dropped 8 bases and J dropped 3 bases, with 15 bases sitting between them. The V gene's germline CDR1 is WSHSY and CDR2 SAAADI. DNA of the CDR3: TGCGCCAGCGGGGCAGGGGAGCGTACAGATACGCAGTATTTT. It is translated as CASGAGERTDTQYF.

The chain is built from TRBV30 and TRBJ2-1; no clear D. CDR1 and CDR2 from the germline V gene are GTSNPN and SVGIG (reference sequence). The germline V and J ends were trimmed by 4 bases and 6 bases, with 13 bases remaining between them. This CDR3 spans 13 amino acids. CDR3 nucleotide sequence: TGTGCCTGGAACCGCGGTTACTCCAATGAGCAGTTCTTC. Amino acid sequence: CAWNRGYSNEQFF.

The genes are TRBV4-1 and TRBJ2-3, with D tentatively TRBD2 (7 bases). CDR1 is MGHRA and CDR2 is YSYEKL in the germline V gene. The V gene lost 4 bases and the J gene lost 2 bases, with 16 bases spanning the gap. This CDR3 has 16 amino acids. CDR3 DNA sequence: TGCGCCAGCAGCCGCTCCGGGGGGCCGTCCACAGATACGCAGTATTTT. Protein sequence: CASSRSGGPSTDTQYF.

The chain carries TRBV19 and TRBJ1-2; D is unclear. This CDR3 is built from 12 residues. Germline V CDR1 and CDR2: LNHDA, SQIVND (reference sequence). The ends were cut back, 5 bases at V and 7 bases at J, with 11 bases in the middle. CDR3 DNA sequence: TGTGCCAGTAGTCCCGCTCCGGGTGGCTACACCTTC. Residues: CASSPAPGGYTF.

This clone was recorded once. The chain uses TRBV4-2 and TRBJ1-4; D is unclear. V was shortened by 0 bases and J by 5 bases, with 16 bases between the two germline ends. The CDR3 runs 17 residues. Germline loops: CDR1 LGHNA, CDR2 YNFKEQ. The CDR3 loop is CASSQDGRNSPNEKLFF. In DNA, the CDR3 is TGTGCCAGCAGCCAAGATGGCAGGAACAGTCCAAATGAAAAACTGTTTTTT.

The chain recombines TRBV5-4 with TRBJ1-2; 9 bases are a match to TRBD1. This CDR3 contains 13 residues. Looked up from germline, CDR1 is SGHNT and CDR2 is YYREEE (reference sequence). Losses at the gene ends were 4 bases for V and 7 bases for J; bases not matched to a gene: 5. CDR3 bases: TGTGCCAGCAGCCGGGACAGGGTGGGTGGCTACACCTTC. Translating gives CASSRDRVGGYTF.

This clone was counted a single time. The chain is built from TRBV5-4 and TRBJ2-3, with TRBD2 matching 8 bases. Germline V gene data show CDR1 as SGHNT and CDR2 as YYREEE (reference sequence). The CDR3 spans 15 residues. J gave up 7 bases and V 3 bases, and 10 bases lay outside the gene matches. CDR3 nucleotides: TGTGCCAGCAGCTCTAGTAGCGGGGTTATAAATACGCAGTATTTT. Translating it yields CASSSSSGVINTQYF.

V usage is TRBV5-4 and J usage is TRBJ1-2, with D unclear. Trimming left V 0 bases short and J 1 base short, with 4 bases between. The germline V gene has CDR1 SGHNT and CDR2 YYREEE (reference sequence). This CDR3 is built from 13 residues. CDR3 sequence (DNA): TGTGCCAGCAGCTTGGGAGGTAACTATGGCTACACCTTC. It yields the protein CASSLGGNYGYTF.

This rearrangement joins TRBV9 to TRBJ2-1; D is undetermined. Looked up from germline, CDR1 is SGDLS and CDR2 is YYNGEE. This CDR3 has 13 residues. V was trimmed by 0 bases and J by 6 bases, leaving 7 bases between them. The CDR3 protein is CASSVVSSNEQFF. In DNA form, the CDR3 reads TGTGCCAGCAGCGTAGTTAGCAGCAATGAGCAGTTCTTC.

V usage is TRBV5-1 and J usage is TRBJ1-5, with a possible D match to TRBD1 (5 bases). Trimming removed 7 bases at V and 3 bases at J, with 17 bases between. This CDR3 comprises 15 residues. The germline V gene has CDR1 SGHRS and CDR2 YFSETQ. In DNA form, the CDR3 reads TGCGCCAGCCGACCCGGGGGGAGCTACAATCAGCCCCAGCATTTT. Translated, it gives CASRPGGSYNQPQHF.

This chain joins TRBV23-1 and TRBJ2-1; D possibly corresponds to TRBD1 (5 bases). TRBV23-1 carries the ORF label, with uncertain function. The CDR3 runs to 13 residues. V was pared by 4 bases and J by 8 bases, with 12 bases between. CDR3 loop: CASSRQRDHEQFF. The CDR3 DNA is TGCGCCAGCAGTCGACAGCGCGACCATGAGCAGTTCTTC.

This clone has only one observation. The chain's CDR3 is CASSRTGRAQYF. The CDR3 region has the DNA TGTGCCAGCAGTCGGACAGGGCGGGCGCAGTATTTT. The rearrangement links TRBV6-1 to TRBJ2-3, with 8 bases fitting TRBD1. Per germline, CDR1 MNHNS and CDR2 SASEGT. With V trimmed by 5 bases and J by 10 bases, 5 bases remained unmatched. CDR3 length equals 12 residues.

The rearrangement joins TRBV7-2 to TRBJ2-5, with 9 positions matching TRBD2. The germline gives CDR1 SGHTA, CDR2 FQGNSA. The trim removed 3 bases at V and 3 bases at J, leaving 8 bases unmatched. This CDR3 is 16 amino acids long. CDR3 DNA sequence: TGTGCCAGCAGCTTTCAGGGCTTAGCGGGAGAAGAGACCCAGTACTTC. Amino acids: CASSFQGLAGEETQYF.

This sequence joins TRBV7-3 and TRBJ2-3; D uncertain. Trimming removed 4 bases from V and 6 bases from J, with 8 bases in between. The germline gives CDR1 SGHTA, CDR2 FQGTGA. CDR3 length equals 12 residues. The CDR3 DNA sequence: TGTGCCAGCAGCTACGACTCGGATACGCAGTATTTT. Amino acid sequence: CASSYDSDTQYF.

The chain recombines TRBV27 with TRBJ1-5, with 9 bases fitting TRBD1. The CDR3 is 15 amino acids. Looked up from germline, CDR1 is MNHEY and CDR2 is SMNVEV (reference sequence). V was pared by 6 bases and J by 5 bases, with 8 bases of the junction left unmatched. CDR3 sequence reads: CASRSRDRAHQPQHF. CDR3 nucleotides: TGTGCCAGCAGGTCCCGGGACAGGGCCCATCAGCCCCAGCATTTT.

This sequence joins TRBV27 and TRBJ2-1; 14 bases are shared with TRBD2. V dropped 9 bases and J dropped 1; count of bases not matched to a gene: 8. In germline, CDR1 is MNHEY, CDR2 SMNVEV (reference sequence). The CDR3 totals 17 residues. The CDR3 loop reads CASRLAGGNPSYNEQFF. The DNA for the CDR3 is TGTGCCAGTCGACTAGCGGGAGGGAATCCATCCTACAATGAGCAGTTCTTC.

This clone showed up just once. V and J are TRBV19 and TRBJ1-5; maybe TRBD1 (6 bases). The CDR3 contains 13 residues. Trimming took 4 bases from V and 11 from J, leaving 15 bases between them. Looked up from germline, CDR1 is LNHDA and CDR2 is SQIVND (reference sequence). The CDR3 sequence is CASSKSQSGAQHF. Here the CDR3 DNA reads TGTGCCAGTAGTAAGAGCCAGTCAGGGGCCCAGCATTTT.

This rearrangement joins TRBV5-1 to TRBJ2-3; 10 positions agree with TRBD2. Trimming removed 4 bases from V and 1 base from J; junction bases left unmatched: 9. Germline V gives CDR1 SGHRS, CDR2 YFSETQ. CDR3 length: 17 amino acids. The CDR3 sequence: CASSPAGGLAGTDTQYF. The CDR3 nucleotides are TGCGCCAGCAGCCCGGCCGGAGGACTAGCGGGCACAGATACGCAGTATTTT.

V is TRBV5-1 and J is TRBJ2-7; TRBD2 agrees at 8 bases. With V trimmed by 4 bases and J by 3 bases, 9 bases remained unmatched. This CDR3 comprises 15 residues. Germline values: CDR1 SGHRS, CDR2 YFSETQ. CDR3 sequence: CASSPGVAGIYEQYF. CDR3 nucleotide sequence: TGCGCCAGCAGCCCCGGGGTAGCGGGAATCTACGAGCAGTACTTC.

This rearrangement joins TRBV2 to TRBJ1-3, with unresolved D. This CDR3 region has 13 residues. The V and J ends lost 7 bases and 3 bases respectively, with 10 bases between them. The germline V gene has CDR1 SNHLY and CDR2 FYNNEI. Written as DNA, the CDR3 is TGTGCCAGCACTCGGGTCGGTGGAAACACCATATATTTT. Translated, it gives CASTRVGGNTIYF.